Here is one T cell receptor beta chain with its context. The antigen is not known. Trimming stripped 4 bases from V and 6 bases from J, with 16 bases between. CDR1 is SGHNT and CDR2 is YENEEA in the germline V gene. There are 14 residues in the CDR3. Clones were sequenced by immunoSEQ multiplex PCR, and TCRdb holds only the in-frame ones, with some missing. Of 180,000 or so clones listed, about 95% are singletons. The entry originates in a study of T cell responses to AZD1222 COVID-19 vaccine. Study observations and caveats: With two AZD1222 doses given, Spike-specific TCR breadth and depth both rose.

This chain connects TRBV11-3 to TRBJ2-7; maybe TRBD2 (6 bases). The clonotype was recovered from an adult in good health. Sequences were derived from peripheral blood, sampled on day 0 of AZD1222 vaccination. DNA of the CDR3: TGTGCCAGCAGCTCCGTAGGCGGGACGGGCGAGCAGTACTTC. It is translated as CASSSVGGTGEQYF. Based on the CDR3 plus reference TRBV11-3 and TRBJ2-7, the full variable domain is EAGVVQSPRYKIIEKKQPVAFWCNPISGHNTLYWYLQNLGQGPELLIRYENEEAVDDSQLPKDRFSAERLKGVDSTLKIQPAELGDSAVYLCASSSVGGTGEQYFGPGTRLTVT.